This section outlines one TCR beta chain sequence together with its context. It has no known antigen specificity. The sample holds no much larger clone one base away, and base qualities are not on file. The donors were 40 or so Caucasian individuals from Russia, aged roughly 6 to 90 years, who were systemically healthy. Around 10 milliliters of peripheral blood were drawn from each donor into EDTA-treated Vacutainer tubes. Ficoll-Paque density-gradient centrifugation was used to isolate PBMCs, with at least 6.5 million per sample. Total RNA, at least 5.5 micrograms per sample, was extracted from PBMCs with Trizol reagent. Naive CD45RAhigh/CD27high T cell percentages were measured by flow cytometry on a PBMC aliquot from every donor. Taken from the germline V gene, the CDR1 and CDR2 loops are MNHEY and SVGEGT. The CDR3, cysteine through phenylalanine, is 16 amino acids long. Only the CDR3 DNA stays, 48 bases, in frame from base 1. V is cut back by 8 bases and J by 8 bases, with 15 bases in the junction unmatched.

This sample stems from a study of blood T cells in healthy people across ages (dated by TCRdb to 2015 to 2017). General notes on the study: In model experiments, template switching captured roughly one uniquely barcoded TCR beta cDNA molecule for every two T cells. To avoid experimental bias, donors of different ages were randomly spread across the sequencing lanes. The donors were split into four age groups: young (average about 15 years), middle-aged (about 40), aged (more than 60) and long-lived (roughly 86). Two additional independent replicas of 1 million unique cDNA reads from the same blood draw were analyzed for two donors (one aged 18 to 29 and one aged 80 or older). To track age-related changes in TCR beta repertoire diversity, the study relied on deep sequencing normalized with unique cDNA molecular identifiers.

Library construction relied on 5' RACE. The sequencer was an Illumina HiSeq 2500. The second PCR ran for roughly 7 to 11 cycles and used a J-beta primer mix along with a sample-barcoded 5' primer. A template-switch 5' adaptor carrying 12 random nucleotides introduced a unique molecular identifier onto each TCR beta cDNA molecule. Each sample yielded at least 3 million CDR3-containing paired-end reads. All of the RNA was converted into first-strand cDNA using the Mint cDNA synthesis kit, with a TRBC-specific oligonucleotide serving as the primer. After uracil-DNA glycosylase treatment, a first 18-cycle PCR used universal primers M1SS and BC2_uni_R on all cDNA. In the source study's methods: Normalization of each sample was performed by random selection of 1 million high-quality reads, each carrying a distinct molecular identifier. Reads sharing molecular identifiers were discarded rather than binned into consensus sequences. MiTCR, with a Q25 quality threshold and the strictest error-elimination algorithm, was used for CDR3 identification, clonotype clustering and error correction. A nonparametric unseen species model with Euler transformation was used to estimate lower-bound total TCR beta diversity. The public reads were run again by TCRdb, first through fastp at Q25 and then through MiXCR, and only productive beta chains were kept. Rows merge per CDR3 protein into single entries with the most common DNA and genes. TCRdb's processing, not the study's, gives the V and J calls here. The sample records about 780,000 distinct CDR3 sequences, 55% to 65% of which are singletons. The ten top clones hold about a quarter of the sample.

What the work shows at the level of the full study, not this receptor alone: Total diversity estimates from one million sequenced T cells were considered lower bounds and underestimates. Donor CMV infection status was unknown, potentially confounding age-related changes in expanded clonotypes. As age increased, observed TCR beta diversity per million T cells dropped in a roughly linear way, and a significant reduction was already evident by age 40. A strong correlation was found between observed TCR beta diversity and the percentage of naive T cells measured by flow cytometry. Because profiling used bulk unsorted PBMCs, naive and antigen-experienced compartments could not be compared conclusively. Compared with the aged group, the long-lived group had more naive CD4+ T cells, fewer expanded clones and increased TCR diversity, suggesting age selection.

This clonotype originated in a man aged 25-45 years in good health. What was sequenced was blood. This chain joins TRBV6-2 or TRBV6-3 to TRBJ2-1, with 10 central nucleotides matching TRBD2. CDR3 protein: CASGPSLAGARHEQFF. Here is the DNA: TGTGCCAGCGGCCCGTCTCTAGCGGGGGCGAGGCATGAGCAGTTCTTC.